A single TCR beta chain is shown here with its context. The antigen this receptor binds is unknown. Qualities for individual bases were not recorded, and no much larger clone is one base off. The CDR1 and CDR2 encoded by the germline V gene are SGHRS and YFSETQ. Spanning cysteine to phenylalanine, the CDR3 consists of 15 amino acids. Only the CDR3 DNA is retained, 45 bases long and in frame from the first base. V is reduced by 4 bases and J by 6 bases, leaving a spacing of 20 bases between them. To demonstrate the VDJtools post-analysis software, the study profiled TCR beta repertoires from the peripheral blood of 13 young patients with multiple sclerosis. The multiple sclerosis patients were children and adolescents between about 6 and 16 years of age. This sample was taken from a study of post-analysis software for immune sequencing data (dated by TCRdb to the mid-2010s). Some background on the complete study: Disease courses on record covered relapsing-remitting, secondary progressive and progressive-relapsing multiple sclerosis, though some patients had no subtype annotation. The patient repertoires were compared against fewer than twelve previously published healthy control repertoires obtained from donors aged about 6 to 28 years. A subset of samples was prepared in parallel using single-end sample barcoding, then pooled and co-amplified after Illumina adapter ligation. Overall study results and their limits: The multiple sclerosis patient group was slightly younger than the control group. Significantly higher frequencies in patients than in controls were found for roughly 5 TRBV segments, including TRBV5-6, TRBV5-1 and TRBV20-1. Strong co-clustering of samples prepared in the same batch was shown by direct clustering with F measure, prompting a batch-effect correction. Normalized Chao1 diversity was significantly lower in multiple sclerosis patients than controls, suggesting substantial peripheral T-cell clonal expansion.

Libraries were built with PCR. Sequencing was performed on an Illumina HiSeq 2500. To reduce PCR and sequencing biases, unique molecular identifiers were built into the TCR beta cDNA libraries. Approximately 500,000 cDNA molecules were obtained per 1 to 10 million input T cells, so each molecule approximated one T cell. The patient libraries were prepared and sequenced using the same protocol as the earlier healthy control dataset. Samples belonging to the same batch were prepared together, multiplexed and sequenced on a shared HiSeq lane. In the authors' own workflow: MIGEC was used to process the raw barcoded reads, and molecular identifier groups with only a single read were discarded before consensus assembly and CDR3 extraction. Clonotype tables were post-analysed with VDJtools, normalizing diversity by down-sampling all datasets to the smallest sample size. To correct batch-related cross-sample contamination, repertoire overlap clustering matched CDR3 amino acid sequences but not nucleotide sequences. TCRdb itself trimmed the public reads at Q25 with fastp, ran MiXCR and retained productive beta chains. Entries that share a CDR3 protein sequence are merged under the most common genes and DNA. The authors' filters were not applied to this entry. The sample contains 740,000 or so distinct CDR3 sequences, about 57% of them found a single time. The top ten clones comprise approximately 4.2% of the sample.

The V and J genes are TRBV5-1 and TRBJ2-7, and perhaps TRBD1 as D gene, on 6 matching bases. The receptor was derived from a girl aged 5-17 years with multiple sclerosis. The sample comprised blood. The DNA sequence follows: TGCGCCAGCAGCCCCAGACAGGTCTTATCGGCCGAGCAGTACTTC. Translation gives CASSPRQVLSAEQYF. Beyond the CDR3, the reference TRBV5-1 and TRBJ2-7 genes provide the residues; the full variable domain reads: KAGVTQTPRYLIKTRGQQVTLSCSPISGHRSVSWYQQTPGQGLQFLFEYFSETQRNKGNFPGRFSGRQFSNSRSEMNVSTLELGDSALYLCASSPRQVLSAEQYFGPGTRLTVT.